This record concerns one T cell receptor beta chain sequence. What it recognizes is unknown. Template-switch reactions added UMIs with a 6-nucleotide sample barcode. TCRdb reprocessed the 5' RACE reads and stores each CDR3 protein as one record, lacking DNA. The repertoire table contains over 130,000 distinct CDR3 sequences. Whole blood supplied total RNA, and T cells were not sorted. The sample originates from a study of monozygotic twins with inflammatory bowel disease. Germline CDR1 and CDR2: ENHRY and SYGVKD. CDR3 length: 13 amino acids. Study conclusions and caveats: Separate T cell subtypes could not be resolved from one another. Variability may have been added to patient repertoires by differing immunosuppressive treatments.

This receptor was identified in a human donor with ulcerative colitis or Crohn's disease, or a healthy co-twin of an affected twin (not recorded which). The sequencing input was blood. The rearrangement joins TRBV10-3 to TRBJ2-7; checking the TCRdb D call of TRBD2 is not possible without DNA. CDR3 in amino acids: CAISESGSGEQYF.